The next 4 T cell receptor beta chains were all read from a single sample in a study of blood T cell repertoires in COVID-19. The data were produced by immunoSEQ multiplex PCR, yet TCRdb's version contains in-frame clones alone and is incomplete. The data show approximately 90,000 clones, roughly 86% seen once. Sequencing was carried out using peripheral blood. These receptors came from a woman of 80 years or more with acute or convalescent COVID-19.

The chain is built from TRBV4-2 and TRBJ1-3, with D possibly being TRBD1 (6 bases). V lost 0 bases to trimming and J lost 0 bases, with 15 bases between them. The CDR3 extends over 18 amino acids. Germline CDR1 and CDR2: LGHNA and YNFKEQ. This chain's CDR3 is CASSQEVPGVSSGNTIYF. CDR3 DNA: TGTGCCAGCAGCCAAGAAGTCCCAGGGGTGAGCTCTGGAAACACCATATATTTT.

This clone was recorded a few times. The chain's CDR3 is CASSSSGSSNEQYF. The CDR3 coding sequence is TGCGCCAGCAGCTCGAGCGGGAGTAGTAACGAGCAGTACTTC. This chain joins TRBV10-2 and TRBJ2-7, with TRBD2 identical over 8 bases. Germline lookup yields CDR1 WSHSY and CDR2 SAAADI. J gave up 5 bases and V 6 bases, and 9 bases lay outside the gene matches. This CDR3 region has 14 residues.

In its sample, this clone was seen once. In DNA form, the CDR3 reads TGTGCCAGCAGCCGGGAGGACCGGGACAGATTGAACTATGGCTACACCTTC. This codes for CASSREDRDRLNYGYTF. The genes are TRBV3-1 (or the pseudogene TRBV3-2) and TRBJ1-2, with 7 bases that match TRBD1. Losses at the gene ends were 4 bases for V and 2 bases for J; bases not matched to a gene: 13. The CDR3 is made up of 17 amino acids. The germline gives CDR1 LGHDT, CDR2 YNNKEL (reference sequence).

The V gene is TRBV2, the J gene TRBJ1-6; 10 bases are a match to TRBD1. The CDR3 runs 15 residues. V was pared by 0 bases and J by 10 bases, with 3 bases of the junction left unmatched. Germline V lookup: CDR1 SNHLY, CDR2 FYNNEI. CDR3 in amino acids: CASSEATGGKSPLHF. The DNA of the CDR3 is TGTGCCAGCAGTGAAGCGACAGGGGGCAAATCACCCCTCCACTTT.